This TCR beta chain emerged from a study of cytomegalovirus exposure and HLA in healthy donors (TCRdb year 2017). A note on the overall study: In an earlier analysis of 450 to 750 of the donors, about 260 Gb of sequence data and just under 120 million unique TCR beta sequences from 150 million to 200 million T cells were reported. Four or five DR-DQ haplotypes were handled as single units for association and clustering because linkage in the cohort was strong. Using immunosequencing, the study profiled T cell repertoires from about 650 subjects and related those repertoires to cytomegalovirus serostatus. Donor age, sex, ethnicity and CMV serostatus were compiled together with the repertoire data. Rather than using new phenotypic data, the later analysis identified candidate immune exposures from TCR beta sequences and from how often those sequences occurred across donors. Genome-wide SNP genotypes for about 60% of the roughly 670 donors were used in a later genetic analysis, which treated that subset as a discovery cohort. The study aimed to test whether signatures of past pathogen exposure could be identified by cataloging public T cell receptors. The genetic ancestry cluster associated with self-reported Caucasian donors included 81% of the roughly 380 genotyped donors. Typing coverage varied by locus: roughly 629-630 donors for A, B, C, DRB1 and DQB1; 500 to 550 for DQA1; approximately 570 for DPA1; under 490 for DPB1. In a later analysis, previously published TCR beta repertoires from fewer than 750 donors were re-analyzed and high-resolution HLA genotyping was added so that TCR occurrence patterns could be studied. Across around 400 genotyped donors of the cohort, an average of 235,054 unique TCR beta nucleotide sequences per donor were sequenced, and roughly a sixth of those sequences were non-productive. Roughly 300 gigabases of sequencing data and roughly 81 million unique TCR sequences made up an early release that covered over 550 HLA-typed donors. Both class I and class II loci were covered by HLA typing, at four-digit resolution. To predict cytomegalovirus infection status, the study brought together high-throughput TCR immunosequencing, statistical association of individual TCRs with disease status, and machine learning. All discovery cohort repertoires had been generated on a single sequencing platform. In addition to the first cohort of several hundred subjects, a separate validation cohort of 130 or so different subjects was used. An earlier analysis of approximately 640 of the donors applied high-throughput TCR beta sequencing to assess whether each TCR beta V gene segment acted as functional or pseudogenic.

In total, over 600 healthy bone marrow donors made up the cohort. Cohort members were all nominally healthy when sampled, although unrecorded immune exposures were likely present. The donor was CMV seronegative and belonged to the group of several hundred seronegative cohort members. A peripheral blood sample was provided by each donor, and peripheral blood mononuclear cells were used for TCR beta sequencing. The Qiagen DNeasy Blood Extraction Kit was used to extract genomic DNA from the blood cell samples. Broad study findings and their caveats: Correlated functional status among segregating V segments might reflect linkage disequilibrium, but an unknown experimental factor could not be ruled out. According to a later analysis, parvovirus B19, influenza, CMV and Epstein-Barr virus appeared linked to several top co-occurrence clusters. Sequencing depth was assumed to be roughly uniform across donors in the presence/absence analyses, though that assumption may not hold. Most TCR sequences were seen in very few donors, while some public TCRs were found in many individuals. An association between a missense DCLRE1C variant and V-gene and J-gene trimming of TCR beta chains was found in a later genetic analysis and replicated in an independent cohort. Only TCR beta chains were sequenced in this cohort, and the absence of alpha or paired-chain data limited detectable features. A later genetic analysis reported fewer N-insertions in productive TCRs among donors in an Asian-associated ancestry cluster than the roughly 700-donor mean. According to the authors, the approach could potentially be generalized to other disease states and immunological phenotypes. For the cohort, immune exposure information was limited to CMV serostatus. Because HLA typing was unavailable for some donors at each locus, only the typed subset was used in association tests. Because the 87-base-pair reads could not distinguish some IMGT-functional V segments, including TRBV6-2 and TRBV6-3, those segments were excluded. In an earlier analysis of 450 to 750 of the donors, most TCR beta V segments appeared in productive rearrangements about 87% or about 30% of the time, broadly matching IMGT annotations. In a later analysis, most CMV-associated TCR beta chains were found to appear HLA-restricted, with HLA associations seemingly driven largely by CMV exposure. Specific HLA alleles were associated with 15,000 to 20,000 TCR beta sequences at a false discovery rate of 0.05 in a later analysis. When HLA alleles, especially DR and DQ, strongly co-occurred, attributing TCR associations to individual alleles was difficult. Cytomegalovirus status was reported to be diagnosed by the classifier with high specificity and sensitivity in both the original and validation cohorts. The sequencing pipeline was judged likely to have produced a cluster of highly shared sequence variants as a technical artifact. A few of the identified cytomegalovirus-associated TCR beta chains were confirmed in vitro to be specific for cytomegalovirus antigens. A further reported finding was that TCR beta sequences accurately predicted the HLA-A and HLA-B alleles for most subjects in the first cohort. Because counts were too low, about 15 rarely observed V segments, including chromosome 9 orphons, were left out of the earlier analysis of about 620 of the donors. Compared with equally common non-associated chains, HLA-associated TCR beta chains in a later analysis were more clonally expanded and had lower generation probabilities. A later analysis found that TCR association rates varied across HLA loci, with DRB1 alleles showing the most associated TCRs and HLA-C alleles the fewest. The study gave a list of under 200 TCR beta chains associated with cytomegalovirus.

As encoded in the germline V gene, CDR1 is KGHSH while CDR2 is LQKENI. V sheds 4 bases and J sheds 2 bases, leaving 15 bases between their ends. The CDR3 runs 16 amino acids, cysteine and phenylalanine included. Just CDR3 DNA is preserved here, 48 bases in frame from base 1. Receptor libraries were prepared by the immunoSEQ multiplex PCR assay. For the multiplex PCR, a mixture combining 60 forward primers for TCR Vbeta segments and 13 reverse primers for TCR Jbeta segments was used. The CDR3 region of rearranged TCR beta genes was amplified from genomic DNA with a multiplex PCR assay. The Illumina HiSeq System was used to sequence the amplified TCR beta libraries as 87-base-pair reads. The study's own analysis went as follows. A later analysis tallied around 82 million unique TCR beta chains across the 666 repertoires, and some 12 million of those chains were shared by two or more donors. A nearest-neighbor algorithm error-corrected the raw reads and collapsed the reads into unique sequences, merging closely related sequences to remove PCR and sequencing errors. CDR3 sequences were aligned to IMGT reference sequences to assign V, D and J gene segments. Each retained sequence needed at least a six-nucleotide match to both a V gene segment and a J gene segment. Rearrangements were called productive when the CDR3 lacked stop codons and stayed in frame with V and J; all others were non-productive. CDR3 was defined by IMGT convention, running from the second conserved V-encoded cysteine to the conserved J-encoded phenylalanine. In an earlier analysis of just under 600 of the donors, sequences lacking an unambiguous match to a single V gene segment were excluded. In an earlier analysis of 500 to 750 of the donors, V segments were called functional above 56.7% productive rearrangements and were called segregating when the between-donor standard deviation exceeded 5%. To diagnose cytomegalovirus status from the catalog of TCR beta chain sequences, a statistical classification framework was built. In a later analysis, TCR nucleotide sequences were compared against IMGT/GENE-DB human TR gene sequences so that V and J genes could be assigned. Using the TCRdist pipeline, a later analysis assigned CDR3 sequences along with most-parsimonious VDJ recombination scenarios. In a later analysis, every TCR beta chain was defined by the combination of its CDR3 amino acid sequence and its V-gene family, and reads without a unique V-gene family were dropped. A later analysis removed 592 highly shared, low-generation-probability nucleotide sequences to deal with suspected cross-contamination and a sequencing artifact. In a later analysis, a clonal expansion index for each public chain was calculated from normalized within-repertoire ranks of inferred template counts. In a later analysis, generation probabilities were computed with a VDJ recombination model fitted to out-of-frame rearrangements, and the resulting probabilities were checked against IGoR. A later analysis scored TCR-TCR, TCR-HLA and TCR-CMV co-occurrence with hypergeometric tests, applying a repertoire-size bias correction to TCR pairs. In a later analysis, false discovery rates were estimated by permuting HLA or CMV assignments 20 times. A later analysis grouped co-occurring TCRs with DBSCAN, adding TCRdist sequence similarity when clustering within HLA-allele-positive subsets. For co-occurrence clustering, repertoires with fewer than 30,000 or more than 120,000 public chains were excluded, along with 4 to 6 repertoires with anomalous nucleotide sharing. TCRdb mirrors the immuneACCESS table, restricted to in-frame sequences. Some clones are absent from its copies; in checked studies, under half trace to an unresolved V gene, and the reason for the others is unknown. V and J calls and clone size are copied from that table; D and trimming were computed from the DNA. The sample contains roughly 77,000 clones, nearly 80% of them found a single time. The ten largest clones represent 4% to 4.5% of the sample.

As concerns this clone: The antigen it binds to is not known. No qualities accompany the bases; no much larger clone lies one base away.

The receptor was derived from a man aged 40-49 years in good health and CMV-seronegative. Material: PBMCs. The chain is assembled from TRBV18 and TRBJ2-1, with TRBD2 as a weak D call on 6 bases. This receptor has the CDR3 CASSQPGLKTYNEQFF. The DNA sequence is given as TGTGCCAGCTCACAGCCGGGACTTAAGACCTACAATGAGCAGTTCTTC.